Presented here are 8 T cell receptor beta chains from one specimen sequenced in a study. TCRdb called the RT-PCR reads again in MiXCR, with one record for every CDR3 protein. The sample yields about 680,000 distinct CDR3 sequences, about 14% seen once. The specimen sequenced was memory CD4+ T cells from blood. These receptors were taken from a female donor in good health, serving as a healthy control.

This clonotype has at least ten counts. CDR3 in amino acids: CSASSGPLREQYF. As DNA, the CDR3 is TGCAGTGCATCGAGCGGACCCCTTCGGGAGCAGTACTTC. The chain recombines TRBV20-1 with TRBJ2-7; TRBD2 is a possible D gene (5 bases). The CDR3 covers 13 residues. Per the germline V gene, CDR1 is DFQATT and CDR2 is SNEGSKA (reference sequence). Between the trimmed V and J ends, which lost 6 bases and 7 bases, there was a span of 19 bases.

This clonotype was recorded many times. This sequence joins TRBV5-1 and TRBJ1-6; unclear D gene. Germline CDR1 and CDR2: SGHRS and YFSETQ. The V gene lost 4 bases and the J gene lost 0 bases, with 11 bases spanning the gap. The CDR3 runs to 16 residues. The CDR3 DNA sequence: TGCGCCAGCAGCCCCGATCCTAGCTCCTATAATTCACCCCTCCACTTT. It codes for CASSPDPSSYNSPLHF.

The chain is built from TRBV5-1 and TRBJ2-1; 12 nucleotides line up with TRBD2. CDR3 length equals 15 residues. Germline CDR1 is SGHRS and CDR2 is YFSETQ. Losses at the gene ends were 0 bases for V and 7 bases for J; bases not matched to a gene: 2. The CDR3 reads CASSLVTSGGNEQFF. DNA for the CDR3: TGCGCCAGCAGCTTGGTCACTAGCGGGGGGAATGAGCAGTTCTTC. Based on the CDR3 plus reference TRBV5-1 and TRBJ2-1, the full variable domain is KAGVTQTPRYLIKTRGQQVTLSCSPISGHRSVSWYQQTPGQGLQFLFEYFSETQRNKGNFPGRFSGRQFSNSRSEMNVSTLELGDSALYLCASSLVTSGGNEQFFGPGTRLTVL.

This rearrangement joins TRBV20-1 to TRBJ2-5; 13 nucleotides line up with TRBD2. V trimming: 6 bases; J trimming: 5 bases; junction bases outside the gene matches: 6. In germline, CDR1 is DFQATT, CDR2 SNEGSKA (reference sequence). The CDR3 has 14 amino acids. CDR3 in DNA: TGCAGTGCCCCTACTAGCGGGAGGGAGGAGACCCAGTACTTC. It translates to CSAPTSGREETQYF.

This clonotype was seen only a few times. The CDR3: CASTPGGATIRGQFF. The CDR3 coding sequence is TGTGCCAGCACACCCGGGGGGGCGACCATCAGAGGGCAGTTCTTC. The chain has TRBV27 and TRBJ2-1, with 8 bases aligning to TRBD2. The CDR3 runs 15 residues. J gave up 12 bases and V 7 bases, and 17 bases lay outside the gene matches. Germline V gene data show CDR1 as MNHEY and CDR2 as SMNVEV (reference sequence).

This clonotype came up many times. The chain uses TRBV28 and TRBJ2-1; the D is unclear. Trimming pared 4 bases from V and 7 bases from J, leaving 11 bases between. CDR1 is MDHEN, CDR2 SYDVKM, per germline. This CDR3 is built from 13 residues. The CDR3 bases are TGTGCCAGCAGTTCCATACTTCGAAATGAGCAGTTCTTC. It yields the protein CASSSILRNEQFF.

This clonotype has a count of ten or more. The chain employs TRBV5-5 and TRBJ1-1, with D possibly being TRBD1 (5 bases). Between the trimmed V and J ends, which lost 2 bases and 1 base, there was a span of 24 bases. The germline CDR1 and CDR2 sequences are SGHKS and YYEKEE (reference sequence). This CDR3 is built from 19 residues. CDR3 sequence reads: CASSFALSGHRGGNTEAFF. The CDR3 nucleotides read TGTGCCAGCAGCTTCGCGCTTTCGGGGCACCGCGGTGGGAACACTGAAGCTTTCTTT.

V usage is TRBV7-9 and J usage is TRBJ2-7; possibly TRBD1 for D (6 bases). Germline-derived CDR1 and CDR2 are SEHNR and FQNEAQ (reference sequence). The CDR3 is 13 residues long. V lost 5 bases and J lost 7, with 15 bases in between. Here the CDR3 DNA reads TGTGCCAGCAGCCCAGAGGGGGATTTGGAGCAGTACTTC. Amino acids: CASSPEGDLEQYF.